This T cell receptor (beta chain) stems from a study of blood T cells in healthy people across ages. The CDR3 covers 14 residues. V lost 1 base to trimming and J lost 0 bases, with 4 bases between them. Germline CDR1 SGHRS, CDR2 YFSETQ. The sample, about 10 milliliters of peripheral blood, was drawn from each donor. The authors ran a second PCR of roughly 6 to 12 cycles using a sample-barcoded 5' primer and a J-beta primer mix. Each of the samples gave a minimum of 2.5 million paired-end reads that contained CDR3. TCRdb used MiXCR to reprocess the 5' RACE reads, holding one entry per CDR3 protein. In the table there are 600,000 to 1,000,000 distinct CDR3 sequences, 58% of which are singletons.

The receptor was isolated from a man aged 25 to 45 in good health. Material for sequencing was blood. V usage is TRBV5-1 and J usage is TRBJ1-4, with D uncertain. The CDR3 loop is CASSLLSTNEKLFF. In DNA, the CDR3 is TGCGCCAGCAGCTTGCTTTCAACTAATGAAAAACTGTTTTTT.